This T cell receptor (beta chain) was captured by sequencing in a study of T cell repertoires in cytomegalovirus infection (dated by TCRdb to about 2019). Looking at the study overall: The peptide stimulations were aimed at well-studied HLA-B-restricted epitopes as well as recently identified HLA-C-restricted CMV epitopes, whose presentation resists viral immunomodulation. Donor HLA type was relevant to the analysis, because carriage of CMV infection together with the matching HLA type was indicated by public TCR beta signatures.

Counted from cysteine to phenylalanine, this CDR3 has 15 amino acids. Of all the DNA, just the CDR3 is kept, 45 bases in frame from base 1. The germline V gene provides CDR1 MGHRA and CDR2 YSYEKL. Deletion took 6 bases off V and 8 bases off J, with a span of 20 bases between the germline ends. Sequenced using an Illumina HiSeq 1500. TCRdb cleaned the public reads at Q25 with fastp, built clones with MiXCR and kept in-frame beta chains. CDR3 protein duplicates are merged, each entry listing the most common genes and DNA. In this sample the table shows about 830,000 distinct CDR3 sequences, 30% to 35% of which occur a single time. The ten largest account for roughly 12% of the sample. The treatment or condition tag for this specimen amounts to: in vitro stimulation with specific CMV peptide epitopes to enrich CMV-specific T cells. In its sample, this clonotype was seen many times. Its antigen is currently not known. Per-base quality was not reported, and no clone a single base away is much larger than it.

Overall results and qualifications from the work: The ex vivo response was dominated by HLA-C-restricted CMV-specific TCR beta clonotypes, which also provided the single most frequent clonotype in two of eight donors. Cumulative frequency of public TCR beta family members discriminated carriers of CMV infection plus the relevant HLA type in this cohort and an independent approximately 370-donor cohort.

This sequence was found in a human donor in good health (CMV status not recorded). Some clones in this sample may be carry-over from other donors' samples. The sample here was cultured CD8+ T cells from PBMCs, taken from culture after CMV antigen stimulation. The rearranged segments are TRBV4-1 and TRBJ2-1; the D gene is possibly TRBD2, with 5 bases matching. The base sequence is TGCGCCAGCAGTTATACCTCACGGGGTTACGATGAGCAGTTCTTC. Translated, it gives CASSYTSRGYDEQFF.